This entry features one T cell receptor beta chain sequence. The repertoire was sequenced with immunoSEQ multiplex PCR; TCRdb's copy has only in-frame clones and lacks some. The table lists 110,000 or so clones, 81% of them singletons. The sample originates from a study of blood T cell repertoires in COVID-19. Study as a whole: COVID-19 samples collected from the United States, Italy and Spain covered acute and convalescent phases.

V was clipped by 6 bases and J by 3 bases; unmatched bases: 6. Germline values: CDR1 KGHDR, CDR2 SFDVKD. This CDR3 region has 15 residues. Input material: peripheral blood. The rearrangement links TRBV24-1 to TRBJ1-2; 10 nucleotides match TRBD1. This TCR came from a man aged 50 or older with acute or convalescent COVID-19. The CDR3: CATSPTGGNHYGYTF. The CDR3 region has the DNA TGTGCCACCAGTCCGACAGGGGGCAATCACTATGGCTACACCTTC.